This passage covers 3 T cell receptor beta chains from one sample sequenced in a study of lymphopenia after photon versus proton radiotherapy. Clones were sequenced by immunoSEQ multiplex PCR, and TCRdb holds only the in-frame ones, with some missing. The sample holds approximately 170,000 clones; roughly nine tenths are singletons and the top ten take approximately 4.8%. The sample was peripheral blood, taken from a patient treated with photon-based radiotherapy. These receptor sequences come from a man aged 50 or older with gastric cancer.

This clone was seen a handful of times. The chain uses TRBV19 and TRBJ1-2; 8 nucleotides agree with TRBD1. The CDR3 loop spans 13 amino acids. J was trimmed by 8 bases and V by 7 bases; bases with no gene match: 9. Germline V CDR1 and CDR2: LNHDA, SQIVND (reference sequence). DNA of the CDR3: TGTGCCAGTAAACAGGGGGAGGCTTACGGCTACACCTTC. It translates to CASKQGEAYGYTF.

This chain links TRBV7-9 with TRBJ2-6; weak D call: TRBD1 (5 bases). The CDR3 covers 15 residues. V gave up 1 base and J gave up 3 bases, with 7 bases separating them. Germline loops: CDR1 SEHNR, CDR2 FQNEAQ (reference sequence). The CDR3 DNA reads as TGTGCCAGCAGCTTAGGGGGCTATGGGGCCAACGTCCTGACTTTC. Its translation is CASSLGGYGANVLTF. Full variable domain (outside the CDR3, taken from reference TRBV7-9 and TRBJ2-6): DTGVSQNPRHKITKRGQNVTFRCDPISEHNRLYWYRQTLGQGPEFLTYFQNEAQLEKSRLLSDRFSAERPKGSFSTLEIQRTEQGDSAMYLCASSLGGYGANVLTFGAGSRLTVL.

J is TRBJ2-7 and V is TRBV11-2; D is ambiguous. V was trimmed by 0 bases and J by 6 bases, leaving 9 bases between them. This CDR3 has 13 amino acids. CDR1 and CDR2 from the germline V gene are SGHAT and FQNNGV. The CDR3 sequence is CASSLEGRSEQYF. The DNA of the CDR3 is TGTGCCAGCAGCTTAGAGGGTCGGAGCGAGCAGTACTTC.